These 10 T cell receptor beta chains came from one sample sequenced in a study of post-analysis software for immune sequencing data. Study-level points and caveats: Comparison of patients with controls showed 4 to 6 TRBV segments more frequent in patients, TRBV5-6, TRBV5-1 and TRBV20-1 among them.

Researchers reported that TCR beta cDNA libraries carried unique molecular identifiers. One entry per CDR3 protein, called by TCRdb with MiXCR from the PCR reads. Counted here are roughly 870,000 distinct CDR3 sequences, approximately 57% occurring once; the ten biggest clones make up approximately 4.3%. These receptors have no known antigen. Input material: blood. These receptor sequences come from a girl under 18 with multiple sclerosis.

V usage is TRBV9 and J usage is TRBJ2-1, with a possible D match to TRBD2 (5 bases). The CDR3 length is 15 residues. Trimming stripped 0 bases from V and 8 bases from J, with 15 bases between. In germline, CDR1 is SGDLS, CDR2 YYNGEE. The chain's CDR3 is CASSVGSGARDEQFF. The CDR3 region has the DNA TGTGCCAGCAGCGTAGGGAGCGGCGCCCGGGATGAGCAGTTCTTC.

J is TRBJ2-1 and V is TRBV7-9; D is unclear. The ends were cut back, 6 bases at V and 6 bases at J, with 21 bases in the middle. CDR1 SEHNR and CDR2 FQNEAQ come from the germline V gene (reference sequence). This CDR3 has 16 amino acids. The CDR3 region is CASSPGRLNTGNEQFF. In DNA, the CDR3 is TGTGCCAGCAGTCCCGGGCGGCTCAATACGGGCAATGAGCAGTTCTTC.

The V gene is TRBV29-1, the J gene TRBJ2-1; D might be TRBD2 (7 bases). V was trimmed by 5 bases and J by 8 bases, leaving 25 bases between them. The CDR3 sequence is 16 residues long. The V gene's germline CDR1 is SQVTM and CDR2 ANQGSEA. The DNA of the CDR3 is TGCAGCGTTAAATGGTGGGTGCGGGAGAGGGGGGATGAGCAGTTCTTC. This sequence encodes CSVKWWVRERGDEQFF.

This rearrangement joins TRBV6-6 to TRBJ1-1; the D gene is possibly TRBD1 (6 bases). From germline, CDR1 is MNHNY and CDR2 SVGAGI (reference sequence). V was cut by 7 bases and J by 6 bases, with 6 bases left in between. This CDR3 has 10 amino acids. The CDR3 coding sequence is TGTGCCAGCAACAGGGCTGAAGCTTTCTTT. Amino acid sequence: CASNRAEAFF.

V gene TRBV12-3 or TRBV12-4 combines with J gene TRBJ2-3, with D possibly being TRBD2 (5 bases). V shed 6 bases and J shed 1 base, with 17 bases lying between them. This CDR3 has 16 residues. The CDR3 region is CASSALGAVGTDTQYF. DNA for the CDR3: TGTGCCAGCAGCGCCTTAGGAGCGGTCGGCACAGATACGCAGTATTTT.

This clonotype has just a few counts. This chain connects TRBV7-9 to TRBJ1-1; possible D gene TRBD1, 5 bases. Germline CDR1 reads SEHNR; CDR2 reads FQNEAQ (reference sequence). The CDR3 runs to 17 residues. V shed 1 base and J shed 0 bases, with 15 bases lying between them. CDR3 nucleotide sequence: TGTGCCAGCAGCTTAGGGTCGGGGGAGGGCATGAACACTGAAGCTTTCTTT. It translates to CASSLGSGEGMNTEAFF.

This rearrangement joins TRBV7-2 to TRBJ1-2; 8 nucleotides agree with TRBD1. Trimming removed 5 bases from V and 8 bases from J; junction bases left unmatched: 10. This CDR3 comprises 14 residues. The V gene's germline CDR1 is SGHTA and CDR2 FQGNSA. The DNA for the CDR3 is TGTGCCAGCAGCCTTTCGACAGGGGATAGAGGCTACACCTTC. Its protein product is CASSLSTGDRGYTF. Using reference TRBV7-2 and TRBJ1-2 for the parts outside the CDR3, the full variable domain is GAGVSQSPSNKVTEKGKDVELRCDPISGHTALYWYRQSLGQGLEFLIYFQGNSAPDKSGLPSDRFSAERTGGSVSTLTIQRTQQEDSAVYLCASSLSTGDRGYTFGSGTRLTVV.

This clonotype was counted between two and nine times. V gene TRBV5-1 combines with J gene TRBJ2-7; D remains unclear. V lost 1 base, J lost 5 bases, and 10 bases lay in between. The germline V gene has CDR1 SGHRS and CDR2 YFSETQ. The CDR3 extends over 13 amino acids. The CDR3 region has the DNA TGCGCCAGCAGCTTGTCGTTTGGGGACGAGCAGTACTTC. Its protein is CASSLSFGDEQYF.

V and J are TRBV6-6 and TRBJ1-2; D is unresolved. V was shortened by 3 bases and J by 5 bases, with 19 bases between the two germline ends. The CDR3 totals 16 residues. CDR1 and CDR2 (germline): MNHNY, SVGAGI (reference sequence). This chain's CDR3 is CASSYITGKGRYGYTF. CDR3 nucleotides: TGTGCCAGCAGTTATATAACGGGCAAAGGCCGTTATGGCTACACCTTC.

This clonotype was recorded once. The CDR3 DNA reads as TGTGCCAGCAGTTATAGAACAGGGATGGTAGTGGGTGGCTACACCTTC. Translating gives CASSYRTGMVVGGYTF. The J gene is TRBJ1-2, the V gene TRBV6-5; possibly TRBD1 for D (6 bases). The CDR3 totals 16 residues. Per germline, CDR1 MNHEY and CDR2 SVGAGI. V lost 3 bases to trimming and J lost 7 bases, with 21 bases between them.